The 6 T cell receptor beta chains reported below all come from one sample, sequenced in a study of blood T cell repertoires in COVID-19. The repertoire was sequenced with immunoSEQ multiplex PCR; TCRdb's copy has only in-frame clones and lacks some. There are 150,000 or so clones in the sample; 87% occur only once, and roughly 6.6% lies in the top ten. The sequenced material came from peripheral blood. Receptor source: a man older than 75 with acute or convalescent COVID-19.

The chain has TRBV6-6 and TRBJ2-5; D unresolved. This CDR3 has 15 residues. V was pared by 2 bases and J by 4 bases, with 14 bases between. Germline V gene lookup returns CDR1 MNHNY and CDR2 SVGAGI (reference sequence). The CDR3 sequence: CASSYSRSKRETQYF. CDR3 nucleotide sequence: TGTGCCAGCAGTTACAGTCGAAGCAAAAGAGAGACCCAGTACTTC.

The V gene is TRBV7-7, the J gene TRBJ2-5, with TRBD2 as a possible D gene (6 bases). V lost 5 bases and J 5 bases, leaving 24 bases between the germline ends. The germline V gene encodes CDR1 SSHAT and CDR2 FNYEAQ (reference sequence). This CDR3 is built from 17 residues. The CDR3 nucleotides are TGTGCCAGCAGCCCATACCGAGGGACCGGGAGCCCCGAGACCCAGTACTTC. This encodes CASSPYRGTGSPETQYF.

This clone has only one observation. The chain is built from TRBV2 and TRBJ1-5, with a weak D call TRBD1 (6 bases). Germline CDR1 SNHLY, CDR2 FYNNEI. This CDR3 is built from 13 residues. V lost 5 bases and J 4 bases, leaving 9 bases between the germline ends. The CDR3 nucleotides read TGTGCCAGCAGTAGAGGGACAAATCAGCCCCAGCATTTT. Translated: CASSRGTNQPQHF.

In its sample, this clone was seen once. The J gene is TRBJ1-5, the V gene TRBV18, with 8 bases identical to TRBD1. This CDR3 has 14 amino acids. After removal of 6 bases from V and 8 bases from J, the junction contained 9 bases not matched to a gene. Germline CDR1 is KGHSH and CDR2 is LQKENI. In DNA form, the CDR3 reads TGTGCCAGCTCTCGCGACAGGGGCCTTGAGCCCCAGCATTTT. It yields the protein CASSRDRGLEPQHF.

This chain uses TRBV27 with TRBJ1-5; D is undetermined. Germline V lookup: CDR1 MNHEY, CDR2 SMNVEV (reference sequence). Between the trimmed V and J ends, which lost 5 bases and 2 bases, there was a span of 10 bases. CDR3 size: 14 residues. As DNA, the CDR3 is TGTGCCAGCAGTCCACTACGAGGCAATCAGCCCCAGCATTTT. Translated, it gives CASSPLRGNQPQHF.

The rearrangement links TRBV3-1 (or the pseudogene TRBV3-2) to TRBJ1-1; D may be TRBD1 (5 bases). The CDR3 has 16 residues. Germline-derived CDR1 and CDR2 are LGHDT and YNNKEL (reference sequence). Trimming removed 1 base from V and 1 base from J, with 13 bases in between. CDR3 bases: TGTGCCAGCAGCCAAGCGAGCGGGGGAGCGAACACTGAAGCTTTCTTT. It encodes CASSQASGGANTEAFF.